This TCR beta chain stems from a study of T cells in Graves' hyperthyroidism and ophthalmopathy. Hyperthyroidism of Graves' type that showed no ophthalmopathy progression within 18 months was stable. Diagnosis of hyperthyroidism was new in patients aged 18 to 65, and its duration was under 2 months. V was trimmed by 0 bases and J by 0 bases, leaving 4 bases between them. The germline CDR1 and CDR2 sequences are LGHDT and YNNKEL (reference sequence). This CDR3 contains 14 residues. This clonotype was counted ten times or more. The source material, RNA transcripts, was used to amplify TCR beta CDR3 regions. First-round RT-PCR of the TCR CDR3 relied on the HTBI primer set. Each CDR3 protein gets one entry after TCRdb re-called the multiplex PCR reads with MiXCR. The sample carries about 620,000 distinct CDR3 sequences, roughly 15% recorded once.

Material: blood. This TCR was recovered from a woman aged 25 to 39 with Graves' hyperthyroidism. This sequence joins TRBV3-1 and TRBJ2-3; D is undetermined. The CDR3: CASSQERSTDTQYF. The CDR3 nucleotides are TGTGCCAGCAGCCAAGAGCGGAGCACAGATACGCAGTATTTT.